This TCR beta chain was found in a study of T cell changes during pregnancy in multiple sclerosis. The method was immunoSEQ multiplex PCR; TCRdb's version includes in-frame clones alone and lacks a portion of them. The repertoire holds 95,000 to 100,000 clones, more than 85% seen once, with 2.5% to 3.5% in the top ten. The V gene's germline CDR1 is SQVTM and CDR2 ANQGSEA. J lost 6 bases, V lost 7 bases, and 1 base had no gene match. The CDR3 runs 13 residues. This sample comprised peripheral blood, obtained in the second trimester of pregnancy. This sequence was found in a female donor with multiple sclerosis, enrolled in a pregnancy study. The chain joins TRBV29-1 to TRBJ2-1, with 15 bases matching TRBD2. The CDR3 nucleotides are TGCAGCGGGACTAGCGGGAGGGCCAATGAGCAGTTCTTC. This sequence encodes CSGTSGRANEQFF.